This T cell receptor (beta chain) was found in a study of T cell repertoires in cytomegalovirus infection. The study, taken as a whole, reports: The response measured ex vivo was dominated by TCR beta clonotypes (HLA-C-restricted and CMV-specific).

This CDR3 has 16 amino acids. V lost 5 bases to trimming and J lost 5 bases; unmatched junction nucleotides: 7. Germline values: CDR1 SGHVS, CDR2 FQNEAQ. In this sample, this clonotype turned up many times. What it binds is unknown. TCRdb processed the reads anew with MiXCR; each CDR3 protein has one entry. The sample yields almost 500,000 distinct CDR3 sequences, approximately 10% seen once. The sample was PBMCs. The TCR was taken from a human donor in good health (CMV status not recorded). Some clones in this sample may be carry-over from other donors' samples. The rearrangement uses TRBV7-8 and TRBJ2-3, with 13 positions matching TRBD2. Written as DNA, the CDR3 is TGTGCCAGCAGCCCTGGACTAGCGGGAGTTATAGATACGCAGTATTTT. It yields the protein CASSPGLAGVIDTQYF.